This T cell receptor beta chain was observed in a study of beta chain features in type 1 diabetes. Sequenced material consisted of expressed TCRB transcripts (all of the isolated RNA was reverse transcribed). TCRdb's table, derived via immunoSEQ multiplex PCR, lists solely in-frame clones and lacks some. The sample consists of some 500,000 clones, 9.5% to 12% of them appearing once. This clonotype was sampled from a woman between 18 and 29 years old in good health. Sequencing was done on a sample of naive CD4+ T cells from blood.

The CDR3 nucleotides read TGTGCCAGCAGCTTTGGAGGGTTCGAGCAGTACGTC. Amino acid sequence: CASSFGGFEQYV. This chain uses TRBV7-9 with TRBJ2-7, with D possibly matching TRBD2 (6 bases). V was cut by 3 bases and J by 6 bases, with 9 bases left in between. This CDR3 contains 12 residues. Germline CDR1 and CDR2: SEHNR and FQNEAQ (reference sequence).